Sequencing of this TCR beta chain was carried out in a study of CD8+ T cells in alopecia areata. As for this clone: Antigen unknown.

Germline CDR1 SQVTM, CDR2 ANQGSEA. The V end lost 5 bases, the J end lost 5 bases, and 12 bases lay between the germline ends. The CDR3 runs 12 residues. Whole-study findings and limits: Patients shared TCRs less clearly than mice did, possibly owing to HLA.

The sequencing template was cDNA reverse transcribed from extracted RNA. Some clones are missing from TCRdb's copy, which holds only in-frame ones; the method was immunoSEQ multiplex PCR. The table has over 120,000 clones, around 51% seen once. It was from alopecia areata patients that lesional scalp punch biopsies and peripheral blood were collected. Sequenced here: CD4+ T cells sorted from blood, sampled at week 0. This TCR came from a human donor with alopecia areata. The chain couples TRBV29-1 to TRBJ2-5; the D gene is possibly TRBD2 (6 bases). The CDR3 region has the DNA TGCAGCGTTTCCCTAGCGAGGGAGACCCAGTACTTC. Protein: CSVSLARETQYF.